These 29 T cell receptor beta chains came from one sample sequenced in a study of cytomegalovirus exposure and HLA in healthy donors. The PCR was carried out with 60 Vbeta primers and 13 Jbeta primers. Produced via immunoSEQ multiplex PCR; TCRdb's table is partial and in-frame only. This table holds some 200,000 clones, about 81% found once. The sample taken for sequencing was PBMCs. These receptors originate from a woman between 50 and 59 years old in good health and CMV-seropositive.

The CDR3 bases are TGTGCCAGCAGTTACACCTGCCTCCACTTT. Amino acids: CASSYTCLHF. The chain recombines TRBV2 with TRBJ1-6; D is undetermined. The V gene's germline CDR1 is SNHLY and CDR2 FYNNEI. Trimming shortened V by 5 bases and J by 15 bases, and 8 bases separated the two germline ends. The CDR3 totals 10 residues.

The chain has TRBV5-1 and TRBJ2-5; 7 bases are a match to TRBD1. The CDR3 runs 15 residues. The V and J ends lost 3 bases and 5 bases, in that order; junction bases with no gene match: 10. Germline values: CDR1 SGHRS, CDR2 YFSETQ. The CDR3 DNA is TGCGCCAGCAGCTCCTTAGCGACACAGGGGGAGACCCAGTACTTC. Its translation: CASSSLATQGETQYF.

The chain carries TRBV27 and TRBJ1-2; no definite D call. Trimming left V 8 bases short and J 4 bases short, with 20 bases between. CDR3 size: 15 residues. Germline assignment: CDR1 MNHEY and CDR2 SMNVEV (reference sequence). The CDR3 DNA is TGTGCCAGCCCGTTGCGGGCCCCAACCTTCTATGGCTACACCTTC. This gives the protein CASPLRAPTFYGYTF.

The rearrangement joins TRBV9 to TRBJ2-7; 11 bases line up with TRBD1. The junction had 8 bases not matched to a gene; V was cut back by 4 bases and J by 8 bases. Germline assignment: CDR1 SGDLS and CDR2 YYNGEE. The CDR3 loop spans 14 amino acids. This CDR3 reads CASSPRTGGGQQYF. As DNA, the CDR3 is TGTGCCAGCAGCCCCAGGACAGGGGGCGGGCAGCAGTACTTC.

The chain recombines TRBV6-5 with TRBJ2-1; tentatively, D is TRBD2 (6 bases). Between the trimmed V and J ends, which lost 6 bases and 3 bases, there was a span of 15 bases. The CDR3 has 15 amino acids. Germline assignment: CDR1 MNHEY and CDR2 SVGAGI. The CDR3 region is CASRRTSPLYNEQFF. CDR3 nucleotides: TGTGCCAGCAGGAGAACTAGCCCCCTCTACAATGAGCAGTTCTTC.

The chain employs TRBV27 and TRBJ1-6; 8 positions agree with TRBD1. This CDR3 has 13 amino acids. V lost 6 bases, J lost 8 bases, and 3 bases stayed unmatched. Germline values: CDR1 MNHEY, CDR2 SMNVEV (reference sequence). The CDR3 loop reads CASSLTGDSPLHF. In DNA, the CDR3 is TGTGCCAGCAGCTTGACAGGGGATTCACCCCTCCACTTT.

The V and J genes are TRBV28 and TRBJ2-5; 7 bases align to TRBD2. Matching the DNA end better, TRBJ2-7 makes the J call doubtful. CDR1 is MDHEN, CDR2 SYDVKM, per germline. The CDR3 length is 15 residues. In DNA form, the CDR3 reads TGTGCCAGCAGTTCTTTAGCGGGTGCGCACTACGAGCAGTACTTC. This translates into CASSSLAGAHYEQYF.

This clone was seen a few times. DNA for the CDR3: TGTGCCAGCAGCCCTCAGGGTCTCAGCTCCTACAATGAGCAGTTCTTC. The encoded protein is CASSPQGLSSYNEQFF. J is TRBJ2-1 and V is TRBV5-4; D possibly corresponds to TRBD1 (5 bases). Germline CDR1 and CDR2: SGHNT and YYREEE (reference sequence). The CDR3 has 16 amino acids. Trimming removed 4 bases from V and 0 bases from J, with 14 bases in between.

This rearrangement joins TRBV7-9 to TRBJ2-3; 10 nucleotides align to TRBD2. V was clipped by 8 bases and J by 6 bases; unmatched bases: 14. CDR3 length: 16 amino acids. Per the germline V gene, CDR1 is SEHNR and CDR2 is FQNEAQ (reference sequence). The CDR3 coding sequence is TGTGCCAGCCTGAAAAGGACTAGCGGTTACCGGGATACGCAGTATTTT. Its translation is CASLKRTSGYRDTQYF.

The V and J genes are TRBV6-4 and TRBJ2-3; TRBD1 agrees at 9 bases. J gave up 7 bases and V 3 bases, and 8 bases lay outside the gene matches. Germline values: CDR1 MRHNA, CDR2 SNTAGT. CDR3 size: 15 residues. The CDR3 DNA reads TGTGCCAGCAGTGAGGCCGGGACAGGGACGAATACGCAGTATTTT. Translation: CASSEAGTGTNTQYF.

J is TRBJ2-2 and V is TRBV6-6; 9 positions agree with TRBD2. Germline lookup yields CDR1 MNHNY and CDR2 SVGAGI (reference sequence). This CDR3 region has 16 residues. Trimming took 6 bases from V and 8 from J; bases not matched to a gene: 13. The CDR3 DNA reads as TGTGCCAGCAGATTCCCTCCGGGACTAGCCTCTGGGGAGCTGTTTTTT. Amino acids: CASRFPPGLASGELFF.

The genes are TRBV7-2 and TRBJ2-2; TRBD1 agrees at 7 bases. V lost 6 bases, J lost 4 bases, and 5 bases stayed unmatched. The CDR3 is 14 residues long. The V gene's germline CDR1 is SGHTA and CDR2 FQGNSA. The CDR3 spells CASRKQGSTGELFF. In nucleotides, the CDR3 is TGTGCCAGCAGAAAACAGGGGTCCACCGGGGAGCTGTTTTTT.

The rearrangement uses TRBV6-1 and TRBJ1-1; 8 nucleotides line up with TRBD1. The V and J ends lost 8 bases and 5 bases, in that order; junction bases with no gene match: 13. The V gene's germline CDR1 is MNHNS and CDR2 SASEGT. CDR3 length: 15 amino acids. This chain's CDR3 is CASASQGAPLTEAFF. The CDR3 DNA sequence: TGTGCCAGCGCCTCTCAGGGGGCGCCTTTGACTGAAGCTTTCTTT.

The gene calls are TRBV6-6 and TRBJ1-1; 7 nucleotides align to TRBD1. Unmatched junction bases numbered 11, after V lost 4 bases and J lost 3 bases. Germline V lookup: CDR1 MNHNY, CDR2 SVGAGI (reference sequence). The CDR3 consists of 16 residues. CDR3 amino acids: CASSWAGHRGDTEAFF. CDR3 nucleotides: TGTGCCAGCAGTTGGGCAGGCCACAGGGGTGACACTGAAGCTTTCTTT.

The genes are TRBV13 and TRBJ2-1; 8 bases are a match to TRBD1. Germline values: CDR1 PRHDT, CDR2 FYEKMQ (reference sequence). This CDR3 has 16 residues. Trimming at V came to 4 bases and at J to 7 bases, leaving 12 bases not matched to a gene. The CDR3 loop is CASSSGQGKGLNEQFF. In nucleotides, the CDR3 is TGTGCCAGCAGCTCTGGACAGGGCAAAGGGTTAAATGAGCAGTTCTTC.

The chain joins TRBV6-6 to TRBJ2-7; the match to TRBD1 covers 9 bases. The junction had 9 bases not matched to a gene; V was cut back by 6 bases and J by 0 bases. Per the germline V gene, CDR1 is MNHNY and CDR2 is SVGAGI (reference sequence). This CDR3 has 16 residues. This chain's CDR3 is CASSRTGTGNSYEQYF. The CDR3 DNA reads TGTGCCAGCAGCCGGACCGGGACAGGGAACTCCTACGAGCAGTACTTC.

The rearrangement uses TRBV25-1 and TRBJ1-5; TRBD1 agrees at 8 bases. This CDR3 has 14 amino acids. V was clipped by 10 bases and J by 3 bases; unmatched bases: 8. Germline values: CDR1 MGHDK, CDR2 SYGVNS. CDR3 in DNA: TGTGCCACCCTGGACAGGGCGGCCAATCAGCCCCAGCATTTT. Protein sequence: CATLDRAANQPQHF.

As to this clone: The sample holds other DNA sequences that translate to the same CDR3. The chain joins TRBV5-1 to TRBJ2-3; 7 bases map to TRBD1. The V gene's germline CDR1 is SGHRS and CDR2 YFSETQ. After removal of 4 bases from V and 1 base from J, the junction contained 3 bases not matched to a gene. This CDR3 has 14 amino acids. The CDR3 spells CASSAGTGTDTQYF. The CDR3 nucleotides read TGCGCCAGCAGCGCCGGGACAGGCACAGATACGCAGTATTTT. The variable domain in full, completed from reference TRBV5-1 and TRBJ2-3, reads KAGVTQTPRYLIKTRGQQVTLSCSPISGHRSVSWYQQTPGQGLQFLFEYFSETQRNKGNFPGRFSGRQFSNSRSEMNVSTLELGDSALYLCASSAGTGTDTQYFGPGTRLTVL.

This chain links TRBV5-1 with TRBJ2-7; TRBD2 matches at 9 bases. This CDR3 has 16 residues. Germline assignment: CDR1 SGHRS and CDR2 YFSETQ. Trimming at V came to 0 bases and at J to 3 bases, leaving 7 bases not matched to a gene. CDR3 in amino acids: CASSLGQREEGYEQYF. CDR3 nucleotide sequence: TGCGCCAGCAGCTTGGGTCAGCGGGAGGAGGGCTACGAGCAGTACTTC.

This rearrangement joins TRBV28 to TRBJ2-4, with a weak D call TRBD1 (5 bases). The CDR3 runs to 12 residues. The V end was cut by 6 bases, the J end by 6 bases, with 9 bases between. The V gene's germline CDR1 is MDHEN and CDR2 SYDVKM. The CDR3 loop reads CASRQDGNIQYF. CDR3 nucleotide sequence: TGTGCCAGCAGACAGGACGGAAACATTCAGTACTTC.

This clone was counted a few times. The chain is built from TRBV6-5 and TRBJ2-3; 8 bases agree with TRBD1. The CDR3 contains 15 residues. Germline CDR1 and CDR2: MNHEY and SVGAGI. V shed 4 bases, J shed 4 bases, and the junction held 7 bases outside the gene matches. DNA of the CDR3: TGTGCCAGCAGTTTTGGACAGGGACCCGCAGATACGCAGTATTTT. Amino acids: CASSFGQGPADTQYF.

The V call is TRBV15, the J call TRBJ2-1, with TRBD2 matching 9 bases. Germline V gene sequence: CDR1 LNHNV, CDR2 YYDKDF (reference sequence). After removal of 5 bases from V and 7 bases from J, the junction contained 6 bases not matched to a gene. This CDR3 has 14 amino acids. The CDR3 here is CATSAGGPANEQFF. As DNA, the CDR3 is TGTGCCACCAGCGCGGGAGGGCCTGCTAATGAGCAGTTCTTC.

Concerning this clone itself: The germline gene is not matched at one end of the junction; a read error may be the cause. The chain has TRBV7-9 and TRBJ2-1; TRBD1 matches 9 bases. Germline assignment: CDR1 SEHNR and CDR2 FQNEAQ (reference sequence). The CDR3 loop spans 16 amino acids. The DNA for the CDR3 is TGTTCCAGCAGCCGTGGGACAGGGAGCTCCTACAATGAGCAGTTCTTC. Protein: CSSSRGTGSSYNEQFF.

Concerning this clone: The junction departs from the called germline gene at one end, perhaps through a read error. This rearrangement joins TRBV6-5 to TRBJ2-1, with TRBD1 matching 9 bases. The length of the CDR3 is 14 residues. The germline CDR1 and CDR2 sequences are MNHEY and SVGAGI. The CDR3 DNA follows: TGTGCCAGCAGTTACTCGATAGACCGGGACAGGGTGATCTTC. Translation gives CASSYSIDRDRVIF.

The chain uses TRBV25-1 and TRBJ2-1; 9 positions match TRBD2. This CDR3 is 14 amino acids long. Looked up from germline, CDR1 is MGHDK and CDR2 is SYGVNS. J was trimmed by 5 bases and V by 4 bases; bases with no gene match: 3. The CDR3 here is CASSGQREDNEQFF. Here the CDR3 DNA reads TGTGCCAGCAGTGGCCAGCGGGAGGACAATGAGCAGTTCTTC. Drawing the rest from reference TRBV25-1 and TRBJ2-1, the complete variable domain is EADIYQTPRYLVIGTGKKITLECSQTMGHDKMYWYQQDPGMELHLIHYSYGVNSTEKGDLSSESTVSRIRTEHFPLTLESARPSHTSQYLCASSGQREDNEQFFGPGTRLTVL.

The V and J genes are TRBV9 and TRBJ2-1; the match to TRBD2 covers 8 bases. The germline CDR1 and CDR2 sequences are SGDLS and YYNGEE. With 2 bases clipped from V and 4 bases from J, the junction kept 14 bases outside the gene matches. This CDR3 is 18 amino acids long. CDR3 coding DNA: TGTGCCAGCAGCGTGGGCCCGGGAGGGGCTACCTCGTACAATGAGCAGTTCTTC. It is translated as CASSVGPGGATSYNEQFF.

J is TRBJ2-2 and V is TRBV19; 7 bases map to TRBD1. CDR3 size: 13 residues. The V and J ends lost 6 bases and 5 bases, in that order; junction bases with no gene match: 3. Germline V lookup: CDR1 LNHDA, CDR2 SQIVND (reference sequence). The DNA of the CDR3 is TGTGCCAGTAGCATACAGGGGACCGGGGAGCTGTTTTTT. This sequence encodes CASSIQGTGELFF.

The gene calls are TRBV6-1 and TRBJ2-5; no definite D call. Germline V CDR1 and CDR2: MNHNS, SASEGT. The ends were cut back, 6 bases at V and 5 bases at J, with 7 bases in the middle. The CDR3 consists of 11 residues. This CDR3 reads CASSLGETQYF. CDR3 coding DNA: TGTGCCAGCAGCCTCGGGGAGACCCAGTACTTC.

This clone has a single count. This chain links TRBV6-1 with TRBJ2-5; 8 nucleotides match TRBD2. The CDR3 extends over 15 amino acids. Germline CDR1 and CDR2: MNHNS and SASEGT. Losses at the gene ends were 5 bases for V and 4 bases for J; bases not matched to a gene: 9. Written as DNA, the CDR3 is TGTGCCAGCAGTACCCGGGGGGGGGTGGGAGAGACCCAGTACTTC. Its translation: CASSTRGGVGETQYF.